This paragraph reports one TCR beta chain. The sample is drawn from a study of blood T cell repertoires in COVID-19. Study at large: PBMCs, B-cell-depleted T cells, or T cells provided the cDNA or gDNA that made up the material.

Those enrolled, adults aged roughly 18 to 95 years, came from about 24 US areas. Recovered participants had two consecutive negative NP/OP PCR tests, healthcare professional clearance, or symptom resolution. The data were produced by immunoSEQ multiplex PCR, yet TCRdb's version contains in-frame clones alone and is incomplete. The sample consists of around 230,000 clones, approximately 78% of them appearing once. Looked up from germline, CDR1 is SGHDT and CDR2 is YYEEEE. Trimming took 6 bases from V and 7 from J, leaving 11 bases between them. The CDR3 loop spans 12 amino acids. The sequenced material came from PBMCs or T cells enriched from blood (not recorded which). This TCR was sampled from a man between 40 and 49 years old who had recovered from COVID-19. The rearrangement joins TRBV5-6 to TRBJ2-1; D may be TRBD2 (5 bases). The chain's CDR3 is CASTLGGNEQFF. CDR3 coding DNA: TGTGCCAGCACCCTGGGCGGGAATGAGCAGTTCTTC.